This T cell receptor beta chain was captured in a study of CD8+ T cells in alopecia areata. Findings and caveats of the study: Lesional tissue from the scalp (especially in alopecia totalis/universalis) showed higher clonality than normal scalp.

Details on this clone: No antigen is known for it.

The sequencing template was cDNA reverse transcribed from extracted RNA. Only in-frame clones appear in the TCRdb table, and some are missing; sequencing was by immunoSEQ multiplex PCR. The top ten clones hold approximately 3.1% of a sample with 120,000 or so clones, less than 45% of them seen once. Germline loops: CDR1 DFQATT, CDR2 SNEGSKA (reference sequence). The CDR3 runs to 11 residues. V lost 0 bases and J lost 11; bases outside the gene matches: 2. Sequencing input: CD4+ T cells sorted from blood. The origin of this receptor is a human donor with alopecia areata. V and J are TRBV20-1 and TRBJ2-3, with TRBD1 identical over 7 bases. In nucleotides, the CDR3 is TGCAGTGCTAGAGATAACAGGGGGCAGTATTTT. It specifies CSARDNRGQYF.